The source of this T cell receptor beta chain is a study of T cells in Graves' hyperthyroidism and ophthalmopathy. This clonotype was detected a few times. The V and J ends lost 4 bases and 8 bases respectively, with 30 bases between them. The CDR3 length is 18 residues. From germline, CDR1 is SGHNT and CDR2 YYREEE (reference sequence). Using RNA transcripts as the source, TCR beta CDR3 regions were amplified. The TCR CDR3 was amplified in a first-round RT-PCR using the HTBI primer set. TCRdb recomputed calls from the multiplex PCR reads with MiXCR, one row per CDR3 protein. Among a few hundred thousand distinct CDR3 sequences listed, 12% to 15% were seen once. Diagnostic assessment was based on clinical symptoms, serum thyroxine and TRAb, thyroid ultrasound and orbital computed tomography.

The chain carries TRBV5-4 and TRBJ1-2; TRBD1 is a possible D gene (6 bases). This sequence originates from a woman aged 55-75 years with Graves' ophthalmopathy. The sequencing input was blood. The DNA of the CDR3 is TGTGCCAGCAGCCCCTCGAGGGGAGGGGGAACCTACACTGCGGGCTACACCTTC. Residues: CASSPSRGGGTYTAGYTF.